These 25 T cell receptor beta chains share one sample of origin, sequenced in a study of T cell repertoires in cytomegalovirus infection (dated by TCRdb to between 2019 and 2020). Sequenced using an Illumina HiSeq 1500. The public reads were quality trimmed at Q25 with fastp and then assembled into clones with MiXCR by TCRdb, keeping productive beta chains. Every entry covers one CDR3 protein and lists the most common genes and DNA from its rows. For this sample there are roughly 500,000 distinct CDR3 sequences; approximately 10% appear just once. The ten most abundant clones make up about 9.4% of the sample. Specimen: PBMCs. These receptors originate from a human donor in good health (CMV status not recorded). Some clones in this sample may be carry-over from other donors' samples.

The sample holds many counts of this clonotype. The chain joins TRBV20-1 to TRBJ2-7; 7 bases agree with TRBD1. The V segment lost 0 bases and the J segment 5 bases; nucleotides outside the gene matches: 7. The CDR3 loop spans 14 amino acids. Germline CDR1 is DFQATT and CDR2 is SNEGSKA (reference sequence). The CDR3 sequence is CSAREDRVRNEQYF. In DNA form, the CDR3 reads TGCAGTGCTAGAGAAGACAGGGTTAGGAACGAGCAGTACTTC.

This clonotype was picked up a small number of times. This chain links TRBV14 with TRBJ2-3, with D perhaps matching TRBD1 (6 bases). CDR1 is SGHDN, CDR2 FVKESK, per germline. The CDR3 extends over 13 amino acids. Trimming pared 5 bases from V and 5 bases from J, leaving 11 bases between. The CDR3 is CASSGIGGDTQYF. The CDR3 DNA reads TGTGCCAGCAGCGGTATAGGGGGAGATACGCAGTATTTT.

This clonotype was observed many times. In nucleotides, the CDR3 is TGTGCCAGCAGTTTATACGGGAGTATCCCCTACAATGAGCAGTTCTTC. Protein: CASSLYGSIPYNEQFF. The V call is TRBV28, the J call TRBJ2-1; maybe TRBD2 (6 bases). Trimming took off 1 base at V and 2 bases at J, with 12 bases between the two ends. The CDR3 covers 16 residues. Germline-derived CDR1 and CDR2 are MDHEN and SYDVKM.

At least ten counts were recorded for this clonotype. CDR3: CSASAGTGSTDTQYF. In nucleotides, the CDR3 is TGCAGTGCTAGTGCCGGGACAGGGTCCACAGATACGCAGTATTTT. The chain joins TRBV20-1 to TRBJ2-3, with 9 nucleotides matching TRBD1. The CDR3 covers 15 residues. V shed 3 bases and J 2 bases; nucleotides not matched to a gene: 6. Per germline, CDR1 DFQATT and CDR2 SNEGSKA (reference sequence).

The chain combines TRBV12-3 or TRBV12-4 with TRBJ1-4; D might be TRBD1 (5 bases). V was shortened by 5 bases and J by 8 bases, with 18 bases between the two germline ends. This CDR3 contains 15 residues. Written as DNA, the CDR3 is TGTGCCAGCAGTCCTACCCCGGGACCCCGGGAAAAACTGTTTTTT. Its translation is CASSPTPGPREKLFF.

The chain carries TRBV20-1 and TRBJ1-1; no firm D call. The CDR3 totals 13 residues. Trimming removed 0 bases from V and 1 base from J, with 6 bases in between. Germline loops: CDR1 DFQATT, CDR2 SNEGSKA (reference sequence). The CDR3 sequence is CSAREAGNTEAFF. CDR3 in DNA: TGCAGTGCTAGAGAGGCAGGGAACACTGAAGCTTTCTTT.

This clonotype has at least ten counts. This chain uses TRBV2 with TRBJ1-4; 8 bases fit TRBD1. The CDR3 is made up of 13 amino acids. The germline gives CDR1 SNHLY, CDR2 FYNNEI. The trim removed 6 bases at V and 7 bases at J, leaving 4 bases unmatched. Here the CDR3 reads CASRPDRGEKLFF. In DNA form, the CDR3 reads TGTGCCAGCAGACCTGACAGGGGTGAAAAACTGTTTTTT.

The V gene is TRBV9, the J gene TRBJ1-2, with D tentatively TRBD1 (6 bases). Germline assignment: CDR1 SGDLS and CDR2 YYNGEE. The CDR3 consists of 17 residues. Trimming pared 4 bases from V and 3 bases from J, leaving 22 bases between. The CDR3 sequence is CASSRAPGGTIDYGYTF. CDR3 in DNA: TGTGCCAGCAGCCGCGCCCCGGGGGGCACAATTGACTATGGCTACACCTTC. Looking up the rest from reference TRBV9 and TRBJ1-2 gives the full variable domain: DSGVTQTPKHLITATGQRVTLRCSPRSGDLSVYWYQQSLDQGLQFLIQYYNGEERAKGNILERFSAQQFPDLHSELNLSSLELGDSALYFCASSRAPGGTIDYGYTFGSGTRLTVV.

At least ten counts were recorded for this clonotype. The genes are TRBV6-1 and TRBJ2-7; a weak D match, TRBD1 (6 bases). The V gene's germline CDR1 is MNHNS and CDR2 SASEGT. The CDR3 extends over 15 amino acids. Trimming left V 1 base short and J 0 bases short, with 10 bases between. The CDR3 coding sequence is TGTGCCAGCAGTGAAGGGGGGCTGCCCTCCTACGAGCAGTACTTC. Its translation is CASSEGGLPSYEQYF.

The chain has TRBV29-1 and TRBJ1-2; a weak D match, TRBD1 (5 bases). The CDR3 covers 11 residues. CDR1 and CDR2 from the germline V gene are SQVTM and ANQGSEA. V lost 6 bases, J lost 5 bases, and 10 bases lay in between. CDR3 residues: CSVGDGYGYTF. The CDR3 nucleotides are TGCAGCGTCGGGGACGGTTATGGCTACACCTTC.

This clonotype was picked up many times. This CDR3 is CAISATGTNTEAFF. The DNA of the CDR3 is TGTGCCATCAGTGCGACAGGGACGAACACTGAAGCTTTCTTT. V is TRBV10-3 and J is TRBJ1-1; 7 bases align to TRBD1. Germline V lookup: CDR1 ENHRY, CDR2 SYGVKD. The ends lost 4 bases at V and 1 base at J; junction bases unmatched: 3. This CDR3 has 14 residues.

This clonotype was seen at least ten times. V and J are TRBV7-9 and TRBJ2-7, with 8 bases identical to TRBD1. Germline V gene data show CDR1 as SEHNR and CDR2 as FQNEAQ (reference sequence). J gave up 0 bases and V 0 bases, and 1 base lay outside the gene matches. The CDR3 covers 15 residues. CDR3 coding DNA: TGTGCCAGCAGCTTAGCACAGGGGGTCTCCTACGAGCAGTACTTC. It codes for CASSLAQGVSYEQYF.

There are many counts of this clonotype. This sequence joins TRBV7-9 and TRBJ2-7; 7 bases line up with TRBD2. This CDR3 spans 12 amino acids. The ends lost 0 bases at V and 7 bases at J; junction bases unmatched: 0. From germline, CDR1 is SEHNR and CDR2 FQNEAQ (reference sequence). For the CDR3, the DNA is TGTGCCAGCAGCTTAGCCGGGAGGGAGCAGTACTTC. Translating it yields CASSLAGREQYF.

This chain uses TRBV5-5 with TRBJ1-2; D remains ambiguous. V was cut by 2 bases and J by 8 bases, with 10 bases left in between. Germline V gene data show CDR1 as SGHKS and CDR2 as YYEKEE (reference sequence). The CDR3 has 12 residues. The DNA of the CDR3 is TGTGCCAGCAGCTTACGTGAAGGCGGCTACACCTTC. It yields the protein CASSLREGGYTF.

The rearrangement links TRBV2 to TRBJ2-7, with unresolved D. Germline V CDR1 and CDR2: SNHLY, FYNNEI. V shed 1 base and J shed 2 bases, with 12 bases lying between them. The CDR3 sequence is 15 residues long. The CDR3 bases are TGTGCCAGCAGTGAAGGCGGCGAGCGAACCTACGAGCAGTACTTC. Translation gives CASSEGGERTYEQYF. Full variable domain (missing parts from reference TRBV2 and TRBJ2-7): EPEVTQTPSHQVTQMGQEVILRCVPISNHLYFYWYRQILGQKVEFLVSFYNNEISEKSEIFDDQFSVERPDGSNFTLKIRSTKLEDSAMYFCASSEGGERTYEQYFGPGTRLTVT.

This clonotype was seen ten or more times. This chain joins TRBV19 and TRBJ1-1; weak D call: TRBD1 (5 bases). Germline CDR1 reads LNHDA; CDR2 reads SQIVND (reference sequence). This CDR3 is built from 15 residues. V was cut by 1 base and J by 1 base, with 10 bases left in between. The CDR3 loop is CASSIARVSNTEAFF. The DNA of the CDR3 is TGTGCCAGTAGTATAGCCAGGGTATCGAACACTGAAGCTTTCTTT.

This clonotype was counted between two and nine times. The rearrangement uses TRBV3-1 and TRBJ1-2, with a weak D call TRBD1 (6 bases). CDR3 length equals 16 residues. Germline lookup yields CDR1 LGHDT and CDR2 YNNKEL (reference sequence). The V end lost 0 bases, the J end lost 3 bases, and 14 bases lay between the germline ends. The CDR3 sequence: CASSQEAFQGYYGYTF. Written as DNA, the CDR3 is TGTGCCAGCAGCCAAGAAGCCTTCCAGGGGTACTATGGCTACACCTTC.

The chain has TRBV7-9 and TRBJ1-5; TRBD1 is a possible D gene (5 bases). Germline V gene data show CDR1 as SEHNR and CDR2 as FQNEAQ (reference sequence). Trimming removed 5 bases from V and 5 bases from J, with 13 bases in between. The CDR3 extends over 14 amino acids. The CDR3 loop reads CASSPWGSDQPQHF. CDR3 bases: TGTGCCAGCAGCCCCTGGGGGTCCGATCAGCCCCAGCATTTT.

This clonotype was seen a few times. The CDR3 DNA reads as TGTGCCAGCCTGAGACTAGCGGGAAGAGGTCAAGAGACCCAGTACTTC. Translated, it gives CASLRLAGRGQETQYF. The rearrangement uses TRBV28 and TRBJ2-5; 11 bases match TRBD2. Germline lookup yields CDR1 MDHEN and CDR2 SYDVKM. This CDR3 has 16 amino acids. V was pared by 8 bases and J by 2 bases, with 10 bases of the junction left unmatched.

This clonotype turned up a few times. V gene TRBV9 combines with J gene TRBJ1-3, with D maybe TRBD1 (5 bases). Per the germline V gene, CDR1 is SGDLS and CDR2 is YYNGEE. Deletions cut 1 base from V and 0 bases from J, with 8 bases between. The CDR3 extends over 15 amino acids. CDR3 loop: CASSVQGGSGNTIYF. CDR3 sequence (DNA): TGTGCCAGCAGCGTACAGGGCGGCTCTGGAAACACCATATATTTT.

This clonotype showed up many times. The V and J genes are TRBV12-3 or TRBV12-4 and TRBJ1-2; D is unclear. The germline V and J ends were trimmed by 1 base and 5 bases, with 8 bases remaining between them. The CDR3 totals 13 residues. Here the CDR3 DNA reads TGTGCCAGCAGTTTAGACGTAGGATATGGCTACACCTTC. Protein: CASSLDVGYGYTF.

The rearrangement links TRBV4-1 to TRBJ2-2; D tentatively reads TRBD1 or TRBD2 (5 bases each). V was clipped by 0 bases and J by 1 base, with 18 bases between them. Germline CDR1 is MGHRA and CDR2 is YSYEKL. This CDR3 contains 19 residues. The CDR3 DNA follows: TGCGCCAGCAGCCAAGACCAAAGCCACGGGACGGTGAACACCGGGGAGCTGTTTTTT. Protein: CASSQDQSHGTVNTGELFF.

The table lists this clonotype with many counts. This rearrangement joins TRBV7-2 to TRBJ2-7; 10 nucleotides match TRBD2. The junction had 8 bases not matched to a gene; V was cut back by 0 bases and J by 0 bases. This CDR3 is built from 18 residues. Per germline, CDR1 SGHTA and CDR2 FQGNSA. In DNA, the CDR3 is TGTGCCAGCAGCTTAGCTAGCGGGGGGTCCGTTAGCTCCTACGAGCAGTACTTC. Its translation: CASSLASGGSVSSYEQYF.

The sample holds many counts of this clonotype. CDR3 nucleotide sequence: TGCAGTGCAGCATTACAATCTTACCCTTCTGGGGCCAACGTCCTGACTTTC. It translates to CSAALQSYPSGANVLTF. The chain combines TRBV20-1 with TRBJ2-6, with D unresolved. Germline V gene data show CDR1 as DFQATT and CDR2 as SNEGSKA (reference sequence). Trimming took off 6 bases at V and 1 base at J, with 19 bases between the two ends. This CDR3 contains 17 residues.

CDR3 bases: TGTGCCAGTAGGATTAGCGGGAGGGATGAGCAGTTCTTC. It yields the protein CASRISGRDEQFF. The chain carries TRBV19 and TRBJ2-1; 11 bases are shared with TRBD2. V shed 6 bases and J 8 bases; nucleotides not matched to a gene: 3. The germline V gene encodes CDR1 LNHDA and CDR2 SQIVND (reference sequence). This CDR3 is 13 amino acids long.